The rows below give T cell receptor beta chains drawn from one sample of a study of cytomegalovirus exposure and HLA in healthy donors. Libraries were prepared by immunoSEQ multiplex PCR; TCRdb keeps only in-frame clonotypes and omits some of them. The sample yields 150,000 to 200,000 clones, approximately 79% seen once. Source material: PBMCs. The receptors were gathered from a man aged 40-55 years in good health and CMV-seropositive. Each CDR3 is given with its conserved first and last residue. The D gene is left open where the match is weak. Clone size is not always given. Where it is, it says once, few, many or a class for expanded clones.

j_gene: TRBJ2-2; abundance: .; v_gene: TRBV7-6; d_gene: TRBD1; len: 16; CDR3aa: CASSARTGVYTGELFF; CDR3nt: TGTGCCAGCAGCGCTCGGACAGGGGTATACACCGGGGAGCTGTTTTTT
j_gene: TRBJ1-5; abundance: few; v_gene: TRBV6-1; d_gene: .; len: 15; CDR3aa: CASRATGISNQPQHF; CDR3nt: TGTGCCAGCAGGGCCACAGGGATCAGCAATCAGCCCCAGCATTTT
j_gene: TRBJ1-5; abundance: few; v_gene: TRBV4-3; d_gene: .; len: 15; CDR3aa: CASSQEYRSDQPQHF; CDR3nt: TGCGCCAGCAGCCAAGAGTACAGGTCAGATCAGCCCCAGCATTTT
j_gene: TRBJ1-2; abundance: .; v_gene: TRBV4-3; d_gene: .; len: 18; CDR3aa: CASSRHAGGRVANYGYTF; CDR3nt: TGCGCCAGCAGCCGGCACGCGGGAGGCCGAGTAGCTAACTATGGCTACACCTTC
j_gene: TRBJ1-6; abundance: .; v_gene: TRBV6-1; d_gene: .; len: 12; CDR3aa: CASSERFRPLHF; CDR3nt: TGTGCCAGCAGTGAACGGTTTCGACCCCTCCACTTT
j_gene: TRBJ2-7; abundance: .; v_gene: TRBV9; d_gene: .; len: 15; CDR3aa: CASSATGQAPYEQYF; CDR3nt: TGTGCCAGCAGCGCCACCGGCCAGGCACCGTACGAGCAGTACTTC
j_gene: TRBJ1-1; abundance: .; v_gene: TRBV5-4; d_gene: .; len: 14; CDR3aa: CASSSGAGDTEAFF; CDR3nt: TGTGCCAGCAGCTCAGGCGCGGGCGACACTGAAGCTTTCTTT
j_gene: TRBJ2-2; abundance: .; v_gene: TRBV4-2; d_gene: .; len: 16; CDR3aa: CASSQDLQFITGELFF; CDR3nt: TGTGCCAGCAGCCAAGATCTACAGTTCATCACCGGGGAGCTGTTTTTT
j_gene: TRBJ2-1; abundance: .; v_gene: TRBV10-3; d_gene: .; len: 14; CDR3aa: CAISGGPRANEQFF; CDR3nt: TGTGCCATCAGCGGGGGTCCCCGGGCAAATGAGCAGTTCTTC
j_gene: TRBJ1-3; abundance: .; v_gene: TRBV10-3; d_gene: .; len: 13; CDR3aa: CAISVRQGNTIYF; CDR3nt: TGTGCCATCAGTGTAAGGCAGGGGAACACCATATATTTT
j_gene: TRBJ1-1; abundance: few; v_gene: TRBV6-5; d_gene: .; len: 14; CDR3aa: CASSYSLGGPEAFF; CDR3nt: TGTGCCAGCAGTTACTCGTTGGGGGGGCCTGAAGCTTTCTTT
j_gene: TRBJ1-3; abundance: .; v_gene: TRBV6-1; d_gene: .; len: 14; CDR3aa: CASSAQTSGNTIYF; CDR3nt: TGTGCCAGCAGCGCACAAACGTCAGGAAACACCATATATTTT
j_gene: TRBJ1-2; abundance: .; v_gene: TRBV27; d_gene: TRBD1; len: 13; CDR3aa: CASGTGHNYGYTF; CDR3nt: TGTGCCAGCGGGACAGGCCATAACTATGGCTACACCTTC
j_gene: TRBJ2-3; abundance: few; v_gene: TRBV19; d_gene: .; len: 14; CDR3aa: CASSISAGTDTQYF; CDR3nt: TGTGCCAGTAGTATATCCGCAGGCACAGATACGCAGTATTTT
j_gene: TRBJ2-2; abundance: .; v_gene: TRBV29-1; d_gene: .; len: 13; CDR3aa: CSVEPQGNGELFF; CDR3nt: TGCAGCGTTGAGCCACAGGGTAATGGGGAGCTGTTTTTT
j_gene: TRBJ1-1; abundance: few; v_gene: TRBV2; d_gene: .; len: 13; CDR3aa: CASSSGMNTEAFF; CDR3nt: TGTGCCAGCAGCTCAGGAATGAACACTGAAGCTTTCTTT
j_gene: TRBJ1-2; abundance: once; v_gene: TRBV6-1; d_gene: TRBD1; len: 17; CDR3aa: CASSEPRRRGHDYGYTF; CDR3nt: TGTGCCAGCAGTGAACCAAGGAGAAGGGGGCACGACTATGGCTACACCTTC
j_gene: TRBJ2-7; abundance: .; v_gene: TRBV27; d_gene: TRBD1; len: 17; CDR3aa: CASNPGGQGLKNYEQYF; CDR3nt: TGTGCCAGCAACCCCGGTGGACAGGGCTTGAAAAACTACGAGCAGTACTTC
j_gene: TRBJ2-7; abundance: .; v_gene: TRBV7-2; d_gene: .; len: 14; CDR3aa: CASSPAGVPYEQYF; CDR3nt: TGTGCCAGCAGTCCCGCAGGGGTTCCCTACGAGCAGTACTTC
j_gene: TRBJ2-1; abundance: .; v_gene: TRBV5-4; d_gene: .; len: 15; CDR3aa: CASVPPGGRQDEQFF; CDR3nt: TGTGCCAGCGTCCCCCCCGGGGGTAGGCAGGATGAGCAGTTCTTC
j_gene: TRBJ1-6; abundance: .; v_gene: TRBV7-9; d_gene: .; len: 14; CDR3aa: CASSNQNNNSPLHF; CDR3nt: TGTGCCAGCAGCAATCAGAATAATAATTCACCCCTCCACTTT
j_gene: TRBJ2-7; abundance: .; v_gene: TRBV30; d_gene: .; len: 16; CDR3aa: CAWTPPAGQRRGEQYF; CDR3nt: TGTGCCTGGACCCCTCCCGCGGGACAGCGTCGTGGCGAGCAGTACTTC
j_gene: TRBJ2-2; abundance: .; v_gene: TRBV27; d_gene: .; len: 13; CDR3aa: CASTTSNTGELFF; CDR3nt: TGTGCCAGCACTACTAGCAACACCGGGGAGCTGTTTTTT
j_gene: TRBJ1-6; abundance: .; v_gene: TRBV7-6; d_gene: .; len: 16; CDR3aa: CASSKNSNVNNSPLHF; CDR3nt: TGTGCCAGCAGCAAGAACAGCAATGTGAATAATTCACCCCTCCACTTT
j_gene: TRBJ1-1; abundance: few; v_gene: TRBV2; d_gene: .; len: 11; CDR3aa: CARRENTEAFF; CDR3nt: TGTGCCAGACGGGAGAACACTGAAGCTTTCTTT
j_gene: TRBJ2-1; abundance: .; v_gene: TRBV10-3; d_gene: TRBD2; len: 15; CDR3aa: CAISFSGGGDNEQFF; CDR3nt: TGTGCCATCAGTTTTAGCGGGGGGGGAGACAATGAGCAGTTCTTC
j_gene: TRBJ2-2; abundance: few; v_gene: TRBV5-4; d_gene: TRBD1; len: 14; CDR3aa: CASSQGQVTGELFF; CDR3nt: TGTGCCAGCAGTCAGGGACAGGTAACCGGGGAGCTGTTTTTT
j_gene: TRBJ2-1; abundance: .; v_gene: TRBV29-1; d_gene: TRBD2; len: 14; CDR3aa: CSGVLAGGPDEQFF; CDR3nt: TGCAGCGGGGTACTAGCGGGGGGGCCCGATGAGCAGTTCTTC
j_gene: TRBJ1-2; abundance: .; v_gene: TRBV13; d_gene: .; len: 18; CDR3aa: CASSLGLDWTVPNYGYTF; CDR3nt: TGTGCCAGCAGCTTAGGCCTTGACTGGACAGTTCCTAACTATGGCTACACCTTC
j_gene: TRBJ2-5; abundance: .; v_gene: TRBV7-2; d_gene: .; len: 12; CDR3aa: CASSFDRETQYF; CDR3nt: TGTGCCAGCAGCTTCGACAGAGAGACCCAGTACTTC
j_gene: TRBJ2-3; abundance: .; v_gene: TRBV6-5; d_gene: TRBD2; len: 14; CDR3aa: CASQAGGPGDTQYF; CDR3nt: TGTGCCAGTCAGGCGGGGGGGCCGGGTGATACGCAGTATTTT
j_gene: TRBJ1-5; abundance: .; v_gene: TRBV21-1; d_gene: .; len: 17; CDR3aa: CANKGGPTGWVDQPQHF; CDR3nt: TGTGCCAATAAAGGGGGGCCGACAGGGTGGGTTGATCAGCCCCAGCATTTT
j_gene: TRBJ2-3; abundance: .; v_gene: TRBV5-1; d_gene: TRBD2; len: 16; CDR3aa: CASSLAGRGGPDTQYF; CDR3nt: TGCGCCAGCAGCTTGGCCGGGCGGGGGGGCCCAGATACGCAGTATTTT
j_gene: TRBJ1-1; abundance: .; v_gene: TRBV9; d_gene: .; len: 15; CDR3aa: CASSVGQGPNTEAFF; CDR3nt: TGTGCCAGCAGCGTAGGGCAGGGGCCGAACACTGAAGCTTTCTTT
j_gene: TRBJ1-4; abundance: .; v_gene: TRBV27; d_gene: TRBD1; len: 17; CDR3aa: CASSRLSPPGQREKLFF; CDR3nt: TGTGCCAGCAGTCGTTTATCCCCTCCGGGACAGCGTGAAAAACTGTTTTTT
j_gene: TRBJ1-4; abundance: .; v_gene: TRBV29-1; d_gene: .; len: 13; CDR3aa: CSVGHTTNEKLFF; CDR3nt: TGCAGCGTTGGACATACAACTAATGAAAAACTGTTTTTT
j_gene: TRBJ1-2; abundance: .; v_gene: TRBV5-6; d_gene: TRBD1; len: 18; CDR3aa: CASSPRGGQGKANYGYTF; CDR3nt: TGTGCCAGCAGCCCCCGTGGGGGACAGGGAAAGGCTAACTATGGCTACACCTTC
j_gene: TRBJ1-2; abundance: .; v_gene: TRBV5-4; d_gene: .; len: 16; CDR3aa: CASSSEALDGNYGYTF; CDR3nt: TGTGCCAGCAGCTCGGAGGCTCTTGACGGGAACTATGGCTACACCTTC
j_gene: TRBJ2-3; abundance: .; v_gene: TRBV5-1; d_gene: TRBD2; len: 18; CDR3aa: CASSLDPLRGEITDTQYF; CDR3nt: TGCGCCAGCAGCTTGGACCCCTTGCGGGGGGAAATTACAGATACGCAGTATTTT
j_gene: TRBJ2-3; abundance: .; v_gene: TRBV15; d_gene: TRBD2; len: 18; CDR3aa: CATSRKAGGTTSTDTQYF; CDR3nt: TGTGCCACCAGCAGGAAAGCGGGGGGGACCACTAGCACAGATACGCAGTATTTT
j_gene: TRBJ1-2; abundance: .; v_gene: TRBV25-1; d_gene: .; len: 13; CDR3aa: CASSEQGGYGYTF; CDR3nt: TGTGCCAGCAGTGAACAGGGAGGCTATGGCTACACCTTC
j_gene: TRBJ2-6; abundance: .; v_gene: TRBV14; d_gene: TRBD1; len: 20; CDR3aa: CASSPAPPGQRYSGANVLTF; CDR3nt: TGTGCCAGCAGCCCAGCGCCCCCGGGACAGCGATACTCTGGGGCCAACGTCCTGACTTTC
j_gene: TRBJ1-4; abundance: .; v_gene: TRBV11-2; d_gene: TRBD1; len: 18; CDR3aa: CASSLGQGGDGTNEKLFF; CDR3nt: TGTGCCAGCAGCTTAGGACAGGGTGGCGACGGGACTAATGAAAAACTGTTTTTT
j_gene: TRBJ1-1; abundance: .; v_gene: TRBV7-2; d_gene: .; len: 14; CDR3aa: CASSLRLPGTEAFF; CDR3nt: TGTGCCAGCAGCTTACGCCTCCCGGGGACTGAAGCTTTCTTT
j_gene: TRBJ2-2; abundance: .; v_gene: TRBV9; d_gene: .; len: 16; CDR3aa: CASSVVPDSGTGELFF; CDR3nt: TGTGCCAGCAGCGTAGTTCCAGATTCGGGCACCGGGGAGCTGTTTTTT
j_gene: TRBJ2-1; abundance: .; v_gene: TRBV4-1; d_gene: TRBD2; len: 16; CDR3aa: CASSQDSRGGVHEQFF; CDR3nt: TGCGCCAGCAGCCAAGATTCCCGGGGGGGCGTCCATGAGCAGTTCTTC
j_gene: TRBJ1-1; abundance: .; v_gene: TRBV10-3; d_gene: .; len: 15; CDR3aa: CAISEEGASNTEAFF; CDR3nt: TGTGCCATCAGTGAGGAGGGCGCCTCGAACACTGAAGCTTTCTTT
j_gene: TRBJ2-1; abundance: .; v_gene: TRBV27; d_gene: TRBD2; len: 17; CDR3aa: CASSSSSGRSSYNEQFF; CDR3nt: TGTGCCAGCAGTTCCTCTAGCGGGAGGAGCTCCTACAATGAGCAGTTCTTC
j_gene: TRBJ1-2; abundance: .; v_gene: TRBV2; d_gene: TRBD1; len: 13; CDR3aa: CASTGTERKSYTF; CDR3nt: TGTGCCAGTACCGGGACAGAGAGGAAGAGCTACACCTTC
j_gene: TRBJ1-6; abundance: .; v_gene: TRBV2; d_gene: TRBD1; len: 13; CDR3aa: CANEDRRNSPLHF; CDR3nt: TGTGCCAACGAGGACAGGAGGAATTCACCCCTCCACTTT
j_gene: TRBJ2-7; abundance: .; v_gene: TRBV6-6; d_gene: .; len: 14; CDR3aa: CASSPTVTTYEQYF; CDR3nt: TGTGCCAGCAGTCCGACAGTGACCACCTACGAGCAGTACTTC
j_gene: TRBJ2-7; abundance: .; v_gene: TRBV7-2; d_gene: TRBD2; len: 15; CDR3aa: CASSPSGGASYEQYF; CDR3nt: TGTGCCAGCAGCCCTAGCGGGGGGGCATCCTACGAGCAGTACTTC